In this sample, the clone carrying this TCR beta chain turned up a few times. Its cognate antigen is unknown. The CDR3 sequence is 14 residues long. The germline V and J ends were trimmed by 4 bases and 4 bases, with 14 bases remaining between them. From germline, CDR1 is WSHSY and CDR2 SAAADI. The data belong to a study of blood T cells in healthy people across ages. Each sample used at least 6 million PBMCs. Primed by a sample-barcoded 5' primer and a J-beta primer mix, a second PCR proceeded for about 7 to 12 cycles. Each cDNA molecule, via a template-switch adaptor with 12 random nucleotides, was tagged. MiXCR, run by TCRdb on the 5' RACE reads, gives a single entry per CDR3 protein. The repertoire holds 1.5 million to 2 million distinct CDR3 sequences, with roughly a third as singletons. Regarding the study as a whole: Naive CD4+ cells and diversity were both higher in long-lived donors than in aged donors. Diversity figures based on one million T cells were deemed too low.

The chain couples TRBV10-2 to TRBJ2-7, with no clear D. Sequencing used blood. The source is a woman aged 30 to 39 in good health. The DNA for the CDR3 is TGCGCCAGCAGTGTAGTTTTAGGGATGTACGAGCAGTACTTC. This translates into CASSVVLGMYEQYF.